One T cell receptor (beta chain) is described in this entry. The CDR3 has 15 residues. Germline V gene sequence: CDR1 MNHNS, CDR2 SASEGT. V was pared by 5 bases and J by 3 bases, with 8 bases of the junction left unmatched. The method was immunoSEQ multiplex PCR; TCRdb's version includes in-frame clones alone and lacks a portion of them. Counted here are around 70,000 clones, just under 95% occurring once; the ten biggest clones make up under 0.3%. The sample originates from a study of technical replicates of blood from a handful of donors. Material: T cells isolated from PBMCs. This clonotype was obtained from a human donor in good health. V is TRBV6-1 and J is TRBJ2-5; 8 bases map to TRBD1. The CDR3 DNA is TGTGCCAGCAGTCTGACAGGGGTGGGTAAAGAGACCCAGTACTTC. This translates into CASSLTGVGKETQYF.